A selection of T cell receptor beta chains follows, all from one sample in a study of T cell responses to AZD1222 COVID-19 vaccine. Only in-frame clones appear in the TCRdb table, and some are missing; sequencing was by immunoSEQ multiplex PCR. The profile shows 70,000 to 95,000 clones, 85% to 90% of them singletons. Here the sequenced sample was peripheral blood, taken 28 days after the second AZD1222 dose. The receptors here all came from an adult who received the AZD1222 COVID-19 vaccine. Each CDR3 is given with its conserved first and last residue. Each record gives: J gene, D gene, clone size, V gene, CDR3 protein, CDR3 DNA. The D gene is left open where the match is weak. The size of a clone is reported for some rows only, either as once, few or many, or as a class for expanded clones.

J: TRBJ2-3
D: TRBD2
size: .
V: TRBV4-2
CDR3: CASSQGLADSTDTQYF
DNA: TGTGCCAGCAGCCAAGGACTAGCGGATAGCACAGATACGCAGTATTTT

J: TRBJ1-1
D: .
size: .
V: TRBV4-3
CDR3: CASSQDQFRSEAFF
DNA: TGCGCCAGCAGCCAAGATCAGTTCAGAAGTGAAGCTTTCTTT

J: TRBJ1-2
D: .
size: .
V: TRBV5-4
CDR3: CASSFGQPNYNYGYTF
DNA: TGTGCCAGCAGCTTCGGACAGCCGAACTATAACTATGGCTACACCTTC

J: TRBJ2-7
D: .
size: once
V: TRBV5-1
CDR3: CASSLYPEAYEQYF
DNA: TGCGCCAGCAGCTTATACCCAGAGGCCTACGAGCAGTACTTC

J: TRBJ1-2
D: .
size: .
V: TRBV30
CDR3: CAWSSANYGYTF
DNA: TGTGCCTGGAGTAGTGCTAACTATGGCTACACCTTC

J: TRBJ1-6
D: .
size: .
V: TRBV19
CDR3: CASSIVGRVDSPLHF
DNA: TGTGCCAGTAGTATCGTGGGCCGGGTGGATTCACCCCTCCACTTT

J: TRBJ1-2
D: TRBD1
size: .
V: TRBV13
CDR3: CASSPRTGWSYGYTF
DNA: TGTGCCAGCAGCCCTAGGACAGGGTGGAGCTATGGCTACACCTTC

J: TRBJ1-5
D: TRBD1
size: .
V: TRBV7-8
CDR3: CASSLGQGARSNQPQHF
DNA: TGTGCCAGCAGCCTGGGACAGGGGGCGCGGAGCAATCAGCCCCAGCATTTT

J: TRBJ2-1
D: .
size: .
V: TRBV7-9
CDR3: CASSLAAYLNEQFF
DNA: TGTGCCAGCAGCTTAGCGGCATATTTGAATGAGCAGTTCTTC

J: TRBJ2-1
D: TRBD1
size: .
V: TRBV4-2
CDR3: CASNPLTGADNEQFF
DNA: TGTGCCAGCAACCCCTTAACAGGGGCCGACAATGAGCAGTTCTTC

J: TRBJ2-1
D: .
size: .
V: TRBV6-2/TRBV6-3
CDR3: CASSYSRSGHNEQFF
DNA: TGTGCCAGCAGTTACTCGCGATCTGGGCACAATGAGCAGTTCTTC

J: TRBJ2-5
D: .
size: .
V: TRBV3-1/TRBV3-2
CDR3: CASRSRGGETQYF
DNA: TGTGCCAGCAGATCCCGCGGCGGAGAGACCCAGTACTTC

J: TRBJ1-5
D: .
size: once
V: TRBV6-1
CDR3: CASSERQGLLQPQHF
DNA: TGTGCCAGCAGTGAGAGGCAGGGTCTGCTTCAGCCCCAGCATTTT

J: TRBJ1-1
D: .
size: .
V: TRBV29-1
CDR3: CSVRGQWELTEAFF
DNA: TGCAGCGTTCGTGGGCAGTGGGAGCTCACTGAAGCTTTCTTT

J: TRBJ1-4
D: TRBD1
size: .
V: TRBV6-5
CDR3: CASSMGQGEEKLFF
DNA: TGTGCCAGCAGTATGGGACAGGGAGAAGAAAAACTGTTTTTT

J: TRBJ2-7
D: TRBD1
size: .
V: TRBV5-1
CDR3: CASSIGTGNYEQYF
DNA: TGCGCCAGCAGCATAGGGACAGGGAATTACGAGCAGTACTTC